Sequencing of this TCR beta chain was carried out in a study of identical twins. General study results and limits: The study based its conclusions on cross-sectional statistical analysis and did not follow the same donors. Invariant cells of the MAIT and iNKT types might have partly distorted the zero-insertion analyses. Fewer insertions were carried by abundant cord blood beta clonotypes, but none was seen in memory repertoires. Monozygotic twins shared more out-of-frame TCR alpha than recombination models predicted.

This clonotype has a handful of counts. Its antigen is currently unknown. Each CDR3 protein gets one entry after TCRdb re-called the 5' RACE reads with MiXCR. The data hold 200,000 to 250,000 distinct CDR3 sequences, with 9.5% to 15% observed a single time. The CDR3 contains 14 residues. V gave up 3 bases and J gave up 7 bases, with 15 bases separating them. Germline assignment: CDR1 MGHDK and CDR2 SYGVNS. These sequences were also reported in another study, on yellow fever vaccine responses in identical twins.

The sample taken for sequencing was memory (CD45RO+) T cells sorted from blood. The receptor comes from a woman younger than 35 in good health. The chain recombines TRBV25-1 with TRBJ2-5; D uncertain. CDR3 sequence (DNA): TGTGCCAGCAGTGACCCTAGGTCCCTGCCGACCCAGTACTTC. Amino acids: CASSDPRSLPTQYF.